The present T cell receptor (beta chain) was sequenced within a study of CD8 T cells in ankylosing spondylitis. Concerning this clonotype: The target antigen is unknown.

General study points: There was reportedly significant enrichment of clones that were disease-linked in matched ankylosing spondylitis synovial fluid. Seemingly distinctive of ankylosing spondylitis blood was a TCR beta motif formed by eight highly homologous variants. A number of the motif variants had already been described in reactive arthritis synovial fluid and blood. Within peripheral blood, clones linked to disease were CD8+ and relatively rare.

TCRdb used MiXCR to reprocess the 5' RACE reads, holding one entry per CDR3 protein. The sample yields some 25,000 distinct CDR3 sequences, about 2.6% seen once. The V and J ends lost 0 bases and 5 bases, in that order; junction bases with no gene match: 5. This CDR3 has 16 residues. CDR1 SGDLS and CDR2 YYNGEE come from the germline V gene. Sequencing input: blood, either unsorted or a sorted T cell fraction (not recorded which). V is TRBV9 and J is TRBJ2-1, with 10 positions matching TRBD2. This TCR was sampled from a female donor with ankylosing spondylitis or in good health (not recorded which). CDR3 in DNA: TGTGCCAGCAGCGTAGCTCAGCTAGCGGGGGACAATGAGCAGTTCTTC. This sequence encodes CASSVAQLAGDNEQFF.